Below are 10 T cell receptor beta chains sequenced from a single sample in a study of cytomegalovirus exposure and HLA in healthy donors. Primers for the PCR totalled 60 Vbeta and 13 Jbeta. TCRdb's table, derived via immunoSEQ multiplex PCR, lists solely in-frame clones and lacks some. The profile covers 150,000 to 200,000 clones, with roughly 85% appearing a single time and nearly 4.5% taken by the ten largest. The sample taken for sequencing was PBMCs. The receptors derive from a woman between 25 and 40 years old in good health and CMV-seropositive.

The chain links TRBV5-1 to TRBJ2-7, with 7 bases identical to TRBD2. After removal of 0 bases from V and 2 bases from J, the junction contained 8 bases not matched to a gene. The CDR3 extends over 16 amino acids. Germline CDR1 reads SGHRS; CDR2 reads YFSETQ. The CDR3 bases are TGCGCCAGCAGCTTGGTGACGGGAGGCCTGCCCTACGAGCAGTACTTC. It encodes CASSLVTGGLPYEQYF.

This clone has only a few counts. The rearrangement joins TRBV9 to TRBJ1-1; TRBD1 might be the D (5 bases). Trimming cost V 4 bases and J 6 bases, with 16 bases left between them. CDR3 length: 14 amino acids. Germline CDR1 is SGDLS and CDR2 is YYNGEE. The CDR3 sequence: CASSPLGGGAEAFF. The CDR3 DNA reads TGTGCCAGCAGCCCTCTCGGGGGTGGGGCTGAAGCTTTCTTT.

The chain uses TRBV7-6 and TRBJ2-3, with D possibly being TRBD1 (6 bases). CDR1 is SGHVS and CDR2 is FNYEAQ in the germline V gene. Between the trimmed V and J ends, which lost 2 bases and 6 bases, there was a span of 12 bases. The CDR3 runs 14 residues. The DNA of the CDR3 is TGTGCCAGCAGCTTATTTCAGGGGTCGGATACGCAGTATTTT. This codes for CASSLFQGSDTQYF. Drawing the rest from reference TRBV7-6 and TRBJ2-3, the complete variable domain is GAGVSQSPRYKVTKRGQDVALRCDPISGHVSLYWYRQALGQGPEFLTYFNYEAQQDKSGLPNDRFSAERPEGSISTLTIQRTEQRDSAMYRCASSLFQGSDTQYFGPGTRLTVL.

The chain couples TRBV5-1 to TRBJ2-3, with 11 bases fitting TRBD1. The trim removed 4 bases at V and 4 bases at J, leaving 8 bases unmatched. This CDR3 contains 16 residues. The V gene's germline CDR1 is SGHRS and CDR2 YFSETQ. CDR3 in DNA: TGCGCCAGCAGCCTGCATCCGGGACAGGGGGCAGATACGCAGTATTTT. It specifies CASSLHPGQGADTQYF.

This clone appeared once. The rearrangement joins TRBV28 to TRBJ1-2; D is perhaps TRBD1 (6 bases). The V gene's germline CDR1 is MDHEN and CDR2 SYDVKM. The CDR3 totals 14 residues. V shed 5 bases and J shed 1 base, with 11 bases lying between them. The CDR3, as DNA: TGTGCCAGCAGTCAAGGGGGACGTAACTATGGCTACACCTTC. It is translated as CASSQGGRNYGYTF.

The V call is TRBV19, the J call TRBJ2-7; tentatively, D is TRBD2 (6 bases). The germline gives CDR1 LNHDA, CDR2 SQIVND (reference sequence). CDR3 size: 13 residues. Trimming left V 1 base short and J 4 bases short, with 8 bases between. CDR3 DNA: TGTGCCAGTAGTATAGGTAGCGGATACGAGCAGTACTTC. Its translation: CASSIGSGYEQYF.

CDR3: CASIQGVRLDTQYF. The CDR3 DNA reads as TGTGCCAGCATACAGGGGGTTAGGTTGGATACGCAGTATTTT. The gene calls are TRBV6-5 and TRBJ2-3; TRBD1 matches at 8 bases. Germline CDR1 and CDR2: MNHEY and SVGAGI. The CDR3 is 14 residues long. The ends lost 7 bases at V and 6 bases at J; junction bases unmatched: 9.

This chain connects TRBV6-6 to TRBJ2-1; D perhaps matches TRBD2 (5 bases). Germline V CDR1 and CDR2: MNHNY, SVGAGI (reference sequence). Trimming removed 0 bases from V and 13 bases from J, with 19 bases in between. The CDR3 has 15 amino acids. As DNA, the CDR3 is TGTGCCAGCAGTTACTCGAAATGGCGTAAGACGGGACAGTTCTTC. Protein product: CASSYSKWRKTGQFF.

CDR3 amino acids: CASSEWEGAENTEAFF. The CDR3 DNA follows: TGTGCCAGCAGTGAATGGGAGGGCGCGGAGAACACTGAAGCTTTCTTT. The chain joins TRBV25-1 to TRBJ1-1; no firm D call. The CDR3 sequence is 16 residues long. Germline CDR1 is MGHDK and CDR2 is SYGVNS. V was shortened by 1 base and J by 1 base, with 13 bases between the two germline ends.

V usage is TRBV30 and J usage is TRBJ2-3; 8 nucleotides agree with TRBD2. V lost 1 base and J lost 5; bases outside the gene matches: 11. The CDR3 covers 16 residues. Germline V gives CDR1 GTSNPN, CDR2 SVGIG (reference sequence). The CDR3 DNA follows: TGTGCCTGGAGTGGGGCTAGCGGGTGGAAAAGAGATACGCAGTATTTT. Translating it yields CAWSGASGWKRDTQYF. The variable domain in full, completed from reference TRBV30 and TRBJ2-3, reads SQTIHQWPATLVQPVGSPLSLECTVEGTSNPNLYWYRQAAGRGLQLLFYSVGIGQISSEVPQNLSASRPQDRQFILSSKKLLLSDSGFYLCAWSGASGWKRDTQYFGPGTRLTVL.